Given below is one T cell receptor beta chain in context. Its antigen is currently unknown. Time point given: pre-treatment sample, taken before nivolumab and TIL therapy. The tumor samples were excised metastases, mostly pleural nodules or supraclavicular lymph nodes. Progressing patients received lymphodepletion, expanded TIL infusion and IL-2. Patients were adults with stage 4 NSCLC. Sequencing used immunoSEQ v3. The data were produced by immunoSEQ multiplex PCR, yet TCRdb's version contains in-frame clones alone and is incomplete. The table lists roughly 2,400 clones, roughly 75% of them singletons. The sample belongs to a study of TIL therapy for anti-PD-1-resistant metastatic lung cancer. Study conclusions and caveats: Compared with baseline intratumoral T cells, expanded TIL cultures were more clonal and less diverse (around 6% vs 30%). Many TIL product clones were absent from baseline tumor, suggesting clonal contraction.

This specimen consisted of tumor tissue, obtained at baseline. This TCR came from a person aged 25 to 79 with non-small cell lung cancer. Some clones in this sample may be carry-over from other donors' samples.

CDR3 in DNA: TGTGCCAGCAGTGAAGCCGGGCAGGGGGCGGGCGGGGAGCTGTTTTTT. Its protein is CASSEAGQGAGGELFF. V usage is TRBV2 and J usage is TRBJ2-2; TRBD1 aligns across 8 bases. This CDR3 contains 16 residues. Per the germline V gene, CDR1 is SNHLY and CDR2 is FYNNEI. The V and J ends lost 0 bases and 7 bases, in that order; junction bases with no gene match: 7.